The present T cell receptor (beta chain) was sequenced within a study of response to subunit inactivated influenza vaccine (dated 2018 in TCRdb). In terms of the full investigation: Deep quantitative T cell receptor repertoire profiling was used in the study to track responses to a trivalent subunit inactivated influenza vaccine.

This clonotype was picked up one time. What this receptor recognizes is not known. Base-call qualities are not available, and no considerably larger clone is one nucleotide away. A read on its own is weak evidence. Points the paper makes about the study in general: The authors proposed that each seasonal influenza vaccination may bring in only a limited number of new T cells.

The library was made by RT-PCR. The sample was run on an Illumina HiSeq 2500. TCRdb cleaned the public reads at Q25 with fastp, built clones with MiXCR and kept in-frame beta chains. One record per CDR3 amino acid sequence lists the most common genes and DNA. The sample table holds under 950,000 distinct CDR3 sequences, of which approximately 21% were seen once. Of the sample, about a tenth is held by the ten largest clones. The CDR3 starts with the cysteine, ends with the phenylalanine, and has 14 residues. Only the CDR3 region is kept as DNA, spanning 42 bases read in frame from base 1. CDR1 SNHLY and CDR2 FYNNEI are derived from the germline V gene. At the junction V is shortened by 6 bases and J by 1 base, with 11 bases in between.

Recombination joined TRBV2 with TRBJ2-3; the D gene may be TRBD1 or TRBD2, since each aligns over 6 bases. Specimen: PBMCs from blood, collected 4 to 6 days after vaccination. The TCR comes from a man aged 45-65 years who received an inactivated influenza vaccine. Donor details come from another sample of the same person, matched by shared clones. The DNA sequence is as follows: TGTGCCAGCAGGGACTACAGGGGCACAGATACGCAGTATTTT. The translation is CASRDYRGTDTQYF.